Listed here is a single TCR beta chain. Its antigen remains unidentified. The CDR3 sequence is 15 residues long. Trimming removed 1 base from V and 0 bases from J, with 10 bases in between. The germline CDR1 and CDR2 sequences are LNHDA and SQIVND (reference sequence). 60 Vbeta and 13 Jbeta primers were used in PCR. Here immunoSEQ multiplex PCR was the method, and the copy in TCRdb shows in-frame clones only, minus some. Here the sample spans about 160,000 clones, roughly 85% being singletons. The data were taken from a study of cytomegalovirus exposure and HLA in healthy donors. Study-wide results and limits: Association of a missense DCLRE1C variant with TCR beta V- and J-gene trimming was reported in a later analysis. The authors reported that TCR beta sequences could predict HLA-A and HLA-B alleles. These predictions were accurate for most subjects in the first cohort. A few CMV-associated chains were confirmed in vitro to be specific for CMV antigens.

This chain links TRBV19 with TRBJ2-7; TRBD2 might be the D (6 bases). The TCR comes from a man aged 40-55 years in good health and CMV-seronegative. Sequences were obtained from PBMCs. The CDR3 here is CASSIAGGSSYEQYF. In DNA form, the CDR3 reads TGTGCCAGTAGTATAGCCGGGGGTAGCTCCTACGAGCAGTACTTC.